This T cell receptor (beta chain) was sequenced during a study of blood T cells in healthy people across ages. At the level of the study: Template switching caught about one barcoded beta molecule for each two T cells.

Study-level points and caveats: Lack of knowledge of donor CMV status possibly confounded expanded clonotype changes.

The second PCR ran about 6 to 11 cycles with a sample-barcoded 5' primer and J-beta primers. TCRdb reprocessed the 5' RACE reads with MiXCR, giving one entry per CDR3 protein. The sample lists 750,000 to 850,000 distinct CDR3 sequences; about 25% were seen once. Germline CDR1 and CDR2: MGHRA and YSYEKL. V lost 0 bases, J lost 6 bases, and 15 bases lay in between. The CDR3 runs to 16 residues. Every sample had a minimum of 6.5 million PBMCs isolated. In regard to this clonotype: As yet, its antigen is unknown.

The data were also submitted as part of a second study, on T cells of mothers and their children. In that study: Three healthy Caucasian mothers and their six children were the donors.

The receptor was derived from a boy younger than 18 in good health. The chain carries TRBV4-1 and TRBJ1-5; D possibly corresponds to TRBD1 (6 bases). Sequencing was carried out using blood. The chain's CDR3 is CASSQDWTGGLQPQHF. Here the CDR3 DNA reads TGCGCCAGCAGCCAAGATTGGACGGGGGGCCTTCAGCCCCAGCATTTT.